This T cell receptor beta chain derives from a study of CD8 T cells in Susac syndrome. Sequencing of TCR beta, carried out with a high-throughput approach, was applied to CD8+ and CD4+ T cells from the blood. V lost 0 bases to trimming and J lost 3 bases, with 12 bases between them. The CDR3 is made up of 15 amino acids. Germline V CDR1 and CDR2: DFQATT, SNEGSKA (reference sequence). After extraction with the RNeasy kit, about 0.5 to 1 ug of the RNA was reverse transcribed using random hexamers. TCRdb reanalysed the immunoSEQ multiplex PCR reads using MiXCR and keeps one entry per CDR3 protein. The profile shows some 180,000 distinct CDR3 sequences, about 94% of them singletons.

The origin of this receptor is a human donor with Susac syndrome. Sequencing was performed on CD4+ T cells from PBMCs. The chain is built from TRBV20-1 and TRBJ2-1, with D possibly TRBD2 on 6 matching bases. CDR3 DNA sequence: TGCAGTGCTAGAGATCTTGGCGGGGACTACAATGAGCAGTTCTTC. Amino acid sequence: CSARDLGGDYNEQFF.